This T cell receptor (beta chain) was captured by sequencing in a study of Ad26.COV2.S vaccination and SARS-CoV-2 variants. Study context: In the study, Ad26.COV2.S was injected intramuscularly once, or twice 56 days apart.

Treatment meaning: some 20 received Ad26.COV2.S at low or high dose, single or two shots; roughly five received placebo; per-sample allocation not given. Samples came from day 63 after the first vaccine or placebo injection. The protocol was immunoSEQ multiplex PCR, while the TCRdb copy is restricted to in-frame clones and leaves out a portion. The data contain roughly 300,000 clones, about 89% of them singletons. Of note for this clone: What it recognizes is unknown.

The study, taken as a whole, reports: An underestimation of total T cell responses may have resulted from the TCR breadth and depth analyses. Non-spike TCR breadth was similar in vaccine and placebo recipients. Substantial breadth was reported for post-vaccination spike-specific CD8+ and CD4+ T cells.

Germline V gene data show CDR1 as MDHEN and CDR2 as SYDVKM. The CDR3 totals 15 residues. V was pared by 4 bases and J by 0 bases, with 12 bases between. The sample was peripheral blood, taken in a trial of Ad26.COV2.S vaccine versus placebo. The chain uses TRBV28 and TRBJ1-1; D is possibly TRBD1 (5 bases). The sequence derives from a person between 18 and 60 years old who received the Ad26.COV2.S COVID-19 vaccine or a placebo. The CDR3 DNA follows: TGTGCCAGCAGTTCGCCTCTGACAGTGAACACTGAAGCTTTCTTT. Translated: CASSSPLTVNTEAFF.